This T cell receptor (beta chain) is drawn from a study of CD8+ T cells in alopecia areata. The study, taken as a whole, reports: Links between baseline CD8+ expansion and response need larger treated cohorts. In blood and scalp, many expanded lesional clones persisted during tofacitinib. Unlike in mice, where it was clearer, TCR sharing across patients was less clear, possibly HLA-related.

A note on this clone: No antigen is known for it.

Trimming cost V 5 bases and J 3 bases, with 16 bases left between them. CDR1 is LNHNV, CDR2 YYDKDF, per germline (reference sequence). The CDR3 has 16 residues. Indicated treatment: oral pan-JAK inhibitor, 5-10 mg twice daily. The sequencing template was cDNA reverse transcribed from extracted RNA. The method was immunoSEQ multiplex PCR; TCRdb's version includes in-frame clones alone and lacks a portion of them. The repertoire holds about 180,000 clones, with 51% as singletons. This rearrangement joins TRBV15 to TRBJ2-2; maybe TRBD1 (5 bases). The receptor comes from a human donor with alopecia areata. The specimen was CD8+ T cells sorted from blood, collected at roughly week 53, from a patient treated with tofacitinib. The CDR3 region is CATSPRQHKYTGELFF. The DNA for the CDR3 is TGTGCCACCAGCCCGAGACAGCACAAATACACCGGGGAGCTGTTTTTT.